This entry lists 26 T cell receptor beta chains sequenced from one sample in a study of T cells after yellow fever vaccination. From the 5' RACE reads, TCRdb called clonotypes with MiXCR, one entry per CDR3 protein. The sample has 400,000 or so distinct CDR3 sequences, roughly 10% seen once. The specimen comprised PBMCs, sampled on the day of the first yellow fever vaccination. Every receptor here comes from a man between 18 and 35 years old who received the YFV17D yellow fever vaccine.

The J gene is TRBJ1-1, the V gene TRBV10-3, with 7 bases lining up with TRBD1. The CDR3 contains 11 residues. V was clipped by 3 bases and J by 8 bases; unmatched bases: 0. The germline CDR1 and CDR2 sequences are ENHRY and SYGVKD. The CDR3 region has the DNA TGTGCCATCAGTGAACAGGGGGAAGCTTTCTTT. Translating it yields CAISEQGEAFF.

The sample holds a few counts of this clonotype. The V and J genes are TRBV6-6 and TRBJ1-4; D is uncertain. Trimming stripped 4 bases from V and 5 bases from J, with 8 bases between. Per germline, CDR1 MNHNY and CDR2 SVGAGI (reference sequence). This CDR3 has 13 amino acids. The CDR3, as DNA: TGTGCCAGCAGTTCCCATATGAATGAAAAACTGTTTTTT. It yields the protein CASSSHMNEKLFF.

The chain carries TRBV5-7 and TRBJ2-7, with D perhaps TRBD1 or TRBD2 (6 bases each). TRBV5-7 is given ORF status, its function remaining uncertain. This CDR3 has 17 residues. V lost 1 base to trimming and J lost 6 bases, with 23 bases between them. The CDR3 DNA reads TGTGCCAGCAGCTTGAAAAGGTCGCGAGGGGGGCTTGGCGAGCAGTACTTC. This codes for CASSLKRSRGGLGEQYF.

The rearrangement uses TRBV12-3 or TRBV12-4 and TRBJ2-7; D may be TRBD1 (6 bases). Between the trimmed V and J ends, which lost 3 bases and 6 bases, there was a span of 12 bases. This CDR3 has 13 amino acids. The CDR3 nucleotides read TGTGCCAGCAGTTTGGGGATAGGGGGCGAGCAGTACGTC. It translates to CASSLGIGGEQYV.

This clonotype appeared a few times. The J gene is TRBJ2-5, the V gene TRBV25-1, with D perhaps matching TRBD2 (5 bases). Trimming shortened V by 4 bases and J by 5 bases, and 14 bases separated the two germline ends. CDR1 is MGHDK, CDR2 SYGVNS, per germline. CDR3 size: 14 residues. The CDR3 is CASSALGRSETQYF. DNA of the CDR3: TGTGCCAGCAGTGCATTGGGGAGAAGTGAGACCCAGTACTTC. The full variable domain, with the rest looked up from reference TRBV25-1 and TRBJ2-5, is EADIYQTPRYLVIGTGKKITLECSQTMGHDKMYWYQQDPGMELHLIHYSYGVNSTEKGDLSSESTVSRIRTEHFPLTLESARPSHTSQYLCASSALGRSETQYFGPGTRLLVL.

This chain joins TRBV7-6 and TRBJ2-7, with a weak D call TRBD2 (5 bases). Deletions cut 5 bases from V and 7 bases from J, with 12 bases between. The CDR3 extends over 12 amino acids. Germline loops: CDR1 SGHVS, CDR2 FNYEAQ. As DNA, the CDR3 is TGTGCCAGCAGCACCGACACGGGGGAGCAGTACGTC. It specifies CASSTDTGEQYV.

Only a few counts were recorded for this clonotype. The chain is built from TRBV7-9 and TRBJ2-1; 7 nucleotides align to TRBD1. V lost 4 bases and J lost 5; bases outside the gene matches: 5. CDR1 SEHNR and CDR2 FQNEAQ come from the germline V gene (reference sequence). This CDR3 has 14 amino acids. This CDR3 reads CASSSGTDNNEQFF. The DNA for the CDR3 is TGTGCCAGCAGCTCCGGGACAGATAACAATGAGCAGTTCTTC.

This clonotype was counted a few times. The chain recombines TRBV5-5 with TRBJ1-4; 11 nucleotides match TRBD1. After removal of 0 bases from V and 2 bases from J, the junction contained 3 bases not matched to a gene. CDR3 size: 17 residues. In germline, CDR1 is SGHKS, CDR2 YYEKEE (reference sequence). The CDR3: CASSLGDRGFTNEKLFF. The CDR3, as DNA: TGTGCCAGCAGCTTGGGGGACAGGGGGTTCACTAATGAAAAACTGTTTTTT.

The chain combines TRBV27 with TRBJ2-7; 10 bases agree with TRBD1. V was clipped by 5 bases and J by 4 bases; unmatched bases: 11. The CDR3 totals 16 residues. CDR1 MNHEY and CDR2 SMNVEV come from the germline V gene (reference sequence). CDR3 loop: CASSQNPGQGFYEQYF. The CDR3 DNA reads TGTGCCAGCAGTCAGAATCCGGGACAGGGGTTTTACGAGCAGTACTTC.

This clonotype was observed at least ten times. This sequence joins TRBV5-1 and TRBJ2-3; D gene uncertain. The V gene lost 1 base and the J gene lost 2 bases, with 5 bases spanning the gap. Looked up from germline, CDR1 is SGHRS and CDR2 is YFSETQ. The length of the CDR3 is 13 residues. The CDR3 spells CASSLWATDTQYF. The CDR3 DNA follows: TGCGCCAGCAGCTTGTGGGCCACAGATACGCAGTATTTT.

This clonotype showed up just a few times. This chain joins TRBV4-1 and TRBJ2-6; TRBD1 matches at 7 bases. The germline V gene has CDR1 MGHRA and CDR2 YSYEKL. This CDR3 is built from 20 residues. Trimming at V came to 3 bases and at J to 0 bases, leaving 14 bases not matched to a gene. The CDR3 nucleotides read TGCGCCAGCAGCCACGCCGTCGCCAGGGGGATAGACTCTGGGGCCAACGTCCTGACTTTC. Residues: CASSHAVARGIDSGANVLTF.

The chain employs TRBV11-3 and TRBJ1-1; D call uncertain. V was pared by 0 bases and J by 7 bases, with 9 bases between. CDR1 and CDR2 from the germline V gene are SGHNT and YENEEA. The CDR3 has 13 residues. The CDR3 protein is CASSLDARYEAFF. CDR3 bases: TGTGCCAGCAGCTTAGATGCGCGTTATGAAGCTTTCTTT.

Many counts were recorded for this clonotype. The chain couples TRBV5-1 to TRBJ2-1, with a weak D call TRBD2 (6 bases). This CDR3 spans 15 amino acids. Trimming took 4 bases from V and 8 from J, leaving 19 bases between them. Looked up from germline, CDR1 is SGHRS and CDR2 is YFSETQ. CDR3 DNA sequence: TGCGCCAGCAGCCAGACTGGGGGGATTGCGGATGAGCAGTTCTTC. Translating it yields CASSQTGGIADEQFF.

The table lists this clonotype with a few counts. The V gene is TRBV15, the J gene TRBJ2-5, with a tentative D call TRBD2 (6 bases). Germline V CDR1 and CDR2: LNHNV, YYDKDF (reference sequence). CDR3 length: 17 amino acids. Trimming removed 1 base at V and 1 base at J, with 16 bases between. This CDR3 is CATSRGGSGRSQETQYF. In DNA form, the CDR3 reads TGTGCCACCAGCAGAGGGGGGAGCGGGCGTTCCCAAGAGACCCAGTACTTC. The complete variable domain, with remaining parts taken from reference TRBV15 and TRBJ2-5, reads DAMVIQNPRYQVTQFGKPVTLSCSQTLNHNVMYWYQQKSSQAPKLLFHYYDKDFNNEADTPDNFQSRRPNTSFCFLDIRSPGLGDTAMYLCATSRGGSGRSQETQYFGPGTRLLVL.

The chain couples TRBV6-2 or TRBV6-3 to TRBJ2-3, with D perhaps being TRBD1 or TRBD2 (5 bases each). The CDR3 covers 16 residues. Germline V lookup: CDR1 MNHEY, CDR2 SVGEGT. V shed 6 bases and J shed 2 bases, with 18 bases lying between them. CDR3 nucleotide sequence: TGTGCCAGCAGCTCCGGGGAAGGGGCACCCACAGATACGCAGTATTTT. This encodes CASSSGEGAPTDTQYF.

Many counts were recorded for this clonotype. The rearrangement uses TRBV5-1 and TRBJ2-3, with D tentatively TRBD2 (6 bases). The CDR3 is 15 residues long. Per germline, CDR1 SGHRS and CDR2 YFSETQ. Between the trimmed V and J ends, which lost 0 bases and 7 bases, there was a span of 15 bases. The CDR3: CASSLEASAPNTQYF. In nucleotides, the CDR3 is TGCGCCAGCAGCTTGGAAGCTAGCGCTCCTAATACGCAGTATTTT. The full variable domain, its missing parts supplied by reference TRBV5-1 and TRBJ2-3, is KAGVTQTPRYLIKTRGQQVTLSCSPISGHRSVSWYQQTPGQGLQFLFEYFSETQRNKGNFPGRFSGRQFSNSRSEMNVSTLELGDSALYLCASSLEASAPNTQYFGPGTRLTVL.

CDR3 nucleotide sequence: TGTGCCAGCCAGTTACTGGACGGCTCTGGGGCCAACGTCCTGACTTTC. This gives the protein CASQLLDGSGANVLTF. J is TRBJ2-6 and V is TRBV19; D is uncertain. V lost 9 bases to trimming and J lost 0 bases, with 15 bases between them. This CDR3 spans 16 amino acids. The V gene's germline CDR1 is LNHDA and CDR2 SQIVND (reference sequence).

The chain has TRBV20-1 and TRBJ2-1, with D possibly being TRBD2 (7 bases). V lost 5 bases to trimming and J lost 4 bases, with 15 bases between them. The germline CDR1 and CDR2 sequences are DFQATT and SNEGSKA (reference sequence). The CDR3 sequence is 14 residues long. The CDR3 here is CSAGTGGPYNEQFF. CDR3 DNA: TGCAGTGCTGGAACGGGGGGCCCTTACAATGAGCAGTTCTTC.

The genes are TRBV4-1 and TRBJ2-7; 9 nucleotides match TRBD1. CDR1 MGHRA and CDR2 YSYEKL come from the germline V gene. With V trimmed by 4 bases and J by 2 bases, 6 bases remained unmatched. This CDR3 spans 15 amino acids. CDR3 protein: CASSPGTGRTYEQYF. The CDR3 nucleotides are TGCGCCAGCAGCCCGGGGACAGGGAGGACCTACGAGCAGTACTTC.

There are a few counts of this clonotype. The chain has TRBV18 and TRBJ2-1; 9 bases align to TRBD1. The ends lost 5 bases at V and 5 bases at J; junction bases unmatched: 7. CDR3 length: 15 residues. The germline V gene encodes CDR1 KGHSH and CDR2 LQKENI. The DNA of the CDR3 is TGTGCCAGCTCATTAGGGACAGGGATAAACAATGAGCAGTTCTTC. As protein: CASSLGTGINNEQFF.

The chain couples TRBV30 to TRBJ1-4, with TRBD1 as a possible D gene (6 bases). This CDR3 region has 15 residues. Germline assignment: CDR1 GTSNPN and CDR2 SVGIG (reference sequence). Between the trimmed V and J ends, which lost 2 bases and 4 bases, there was a span of 14 bases. The CDR3 nucleotides read TGTGCCTGGAGTCGTGAGGGACACTTTAATGAAAAACTGTTTTTT. This codes for CAWSREGHFNEKLFF.

There are a few counts of this clonotype. V is TRBV6-5 and J is TRBJ2-7; the D is unclear. In germline, CDR1 is MNHEY, CDR2 SVGAGI. V was shortened by 2 bases and J by 3 bases, with 17 bases between the two germline ends. The CDR3 is 16 amino acids. The CDR3 sequence: CASSYLTTAFFYEQYV. The CDR3 DNA reads as TGTGCCAGCAGTTACCTAACAACAGCCTTCTTCTACGAGCAGTACGTC.

The chain uses TRBV5-1 and TRBJ2-3; unclear D gene. Trimming left V 0 bases short and J 2 bases short, with 10 bases between. Germline lookup yields CDR1 SGHRS and CDR2 YFSETQ. The CDR3 is 15 residues long. The CDR3 spells CASSLGLRPTDTQYF. CDR3 nucleotide sequence: TGCGCCAGCAGCTTGGGCCTTAGACCCACAGATACGCAGTATTTT.

This clonotype showed up just a few times. The V gene is TRBV10-3, the J gene TRBJ2-5, with D unclear. The V and J ends lost 2 bases and 1 base respectively, with 8 bases between them. This CDR3 spans 14 amino acids. Looked up from germline, CDR1 is ENHRY and CDR2 is SYGVKD. In nucleotides, the CDR3 is TGTGCCATCAGTGAGGACGTCTTCCAAGAGACCCAGTACTTC. It codes for CAISEDVFQETQYF.

This clonotype was seen a few times. J is TRBJ1-1 and V is TRBV3-1; D remains ambiguous. The germline gives CDR1 LGHDT, CDR2 YNNKEL (reference sequence). CDR3 length: 14 residues. V was pared by 2 bases and J by 4 bases, with 11 bases between. CDR3 coding DNA: TGTGCCAGCAGCCAATGGATCTTGGGCACTGAAGCTTTCTTT. This sequence encodes CASSQWILGTEAFF.

This chain connects TRBV7-9 to TRBJ2-5, with D uncertain. Germline V lookup: CDR1 SEHNR, CDR2 FQNEAQ (reference sequence). CDR3 size: 14 residues. With 5 bases removed from V and 2 bases from J, the gap between germline ends came to 12 bases. CDR3 in amino acids: CASSHPIEQETQYF. Written as DNA, the CDR3 is TGTGCCAGCAGCCATCCGATCGAGCAAGAGACCCAGTACTTC.